This T cell receptor beta chain appears in the sequencing data of a study of Graves' ophthalmopathy and Graves' hyperthyroidism. Study information: Researchers classed hyperthyroidism as stable given no ophthalmopathy within 18 months of follow-up. Overall study results and limits: The model's prediction of ophthalmopathy progression had 65% to 71% sensitivity and 72% to 80% specificity. The authors also found most expanded thyroid clonotypes above 0.001 frequency in blood.

CDR1 and CDR2 (germline): MGHRA, YSYEKL. The germline V and J ends were trimmed by 1 base and 8 bases, with 6 bases remaining between them. The CDR3 is 13 amino acids. Patients were excluded if they had other autoimmune diseases or uncontrolled infections, and likewise if pregnancy or lactation applied. Transcripts of RNA were the source for amplifying TCR beta CDR3 regions. HTBI-primed RT-PCR formed the first round, and a multiplex PCR formed the second. One entry per CDR3 protein, called by TCRdb with MiXCR from the multiplex PCR reads. The table records roughly 1.1 million distinct CDR3 sequences, approximately 35% of them present only once. This clonotype showed up many times. What it binds is unknown.

The chain uses TRBV4-1 and TRBJ1-6; D not resolved. The sequence was collected from an adult man with Graves' hyperthyroidism. Sequencing was carried out using peripheral blood or thyroid tissue (not recorded which). CDR3 in DNA: TGCGCCAGCAGCCAAGTGTCTGATTCACCCCTCCACTTT. Translation: CASSQVSDSPLHF.